Reported below is one T cell receptor beta chain. Its antigen is not known. The data originate from a study of identical twins. Broader study findings: Twin pairs had excess sharing that was weaker in beta out-of-frame sequences. One should note that invariant MAIT and iNKT cells could partly confound zero-insertion analyses.

The V and J ends lost 5 bases and 5 bases, in that order; junction bases with no gene match: 13. CDR3 length: 16 residues. Germline V gives CDR1 SGHVS, CDR2 FQNEAQ. A universal primer site arose from template switching, and cDNA bore unique molecular identifiers. One entry per CDR3 protein, called by TCRdb with MiXCR from the 5' RACE reads. The table includes about 720,000 distinct CDR3 sequences, roughly 8% detected once. Another study also made use of these data, one on yellow fever vaccine responses in identical twins. According to that study: Each twin's T cell response to the vaccine was reported to look partly convergent and partly personalized.

The rearrangement joins TRBV7-8 to TRBJ2-7, with 9 positions matching TRBD1. The origin of this receptor is a young woman in good health. The source material was PBMCs. CDR3 sequence: CASSQWKGQGSNEQYF. For the CDR3, the DNA is TGTGCCAGCAGCCAGTGGAAGGGACAGGGTAGCAACGAGCAGTACTTC.